Listed here is a single T cell receptor (beta chain). The data were taken from a study of blood T cell repertoires in COVID-19. Looking at the study overall: Acute and convalescent COVID-19 samples came from the United States, Italy and Spain. PBMCs, B-cell-depleted T cells, or T cells were the source of the cDNA or gDNA that made up the material.

Under the authors' procedure: By means of reference gene primer amplification, nucleated cell counts were estimated. Method: immunoSEQ multiplex PCR; TCRdb's copy keeps in-frame clones and lacks some. That table supplies the V and J calls and clone size; D and trimming were determined from the DNA. Of fewer than 130,000 clones listed, 76% are singletons. Sample: peripheral blood. This TCR was recovered from an elderly woman with acute or convalescent COVID-19.

The CDR3 DNA follows: TGTGCCAGCAGTGAGCGGGGTGAGACCCAGTACTTC. Its protein product is CASSERGETQYF. This chain links TRBV6-1 with TRBJ2-5; tentative D call: TRBD2 (6 bases). The germline V gene encodes CDR1 MNHNS and CDR2 SASEGT. Deletions cut 3 bases from V and 5 bases from J, with 7 bases between. The CDR3 is made up of 12 amino acids.